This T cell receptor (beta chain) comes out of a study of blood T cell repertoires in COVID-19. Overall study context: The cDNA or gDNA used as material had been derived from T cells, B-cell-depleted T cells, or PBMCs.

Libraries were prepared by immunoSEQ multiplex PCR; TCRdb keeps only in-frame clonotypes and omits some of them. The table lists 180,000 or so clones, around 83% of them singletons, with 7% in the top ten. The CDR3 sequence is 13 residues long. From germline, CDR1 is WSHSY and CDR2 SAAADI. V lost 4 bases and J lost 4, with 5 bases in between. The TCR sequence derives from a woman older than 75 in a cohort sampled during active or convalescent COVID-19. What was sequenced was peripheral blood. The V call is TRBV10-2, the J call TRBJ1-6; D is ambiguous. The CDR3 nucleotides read TGCGCCAGCAGTGGGCAGTATAATTCACCCCTCCACTTT. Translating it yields CASSGQYNSPLHF.